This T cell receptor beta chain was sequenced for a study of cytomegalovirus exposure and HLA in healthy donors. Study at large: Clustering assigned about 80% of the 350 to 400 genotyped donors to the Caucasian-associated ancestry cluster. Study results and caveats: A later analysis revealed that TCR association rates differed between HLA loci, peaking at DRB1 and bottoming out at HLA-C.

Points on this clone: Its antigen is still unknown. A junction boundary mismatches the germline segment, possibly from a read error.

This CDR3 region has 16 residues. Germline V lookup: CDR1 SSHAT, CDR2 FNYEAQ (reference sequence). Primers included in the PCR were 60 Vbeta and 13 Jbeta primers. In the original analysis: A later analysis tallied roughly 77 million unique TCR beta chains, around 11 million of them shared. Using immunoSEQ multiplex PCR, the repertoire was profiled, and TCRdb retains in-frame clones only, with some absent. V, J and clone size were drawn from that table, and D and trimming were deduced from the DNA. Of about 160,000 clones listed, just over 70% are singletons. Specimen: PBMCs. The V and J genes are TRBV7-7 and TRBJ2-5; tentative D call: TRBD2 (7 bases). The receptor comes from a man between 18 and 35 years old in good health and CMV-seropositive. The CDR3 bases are TGTGCTAGCAGCTTAGGGGGGGAGATTGGCCGTGAGACCCAGTACTTC. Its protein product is CASSLGGEIGRETQYF.